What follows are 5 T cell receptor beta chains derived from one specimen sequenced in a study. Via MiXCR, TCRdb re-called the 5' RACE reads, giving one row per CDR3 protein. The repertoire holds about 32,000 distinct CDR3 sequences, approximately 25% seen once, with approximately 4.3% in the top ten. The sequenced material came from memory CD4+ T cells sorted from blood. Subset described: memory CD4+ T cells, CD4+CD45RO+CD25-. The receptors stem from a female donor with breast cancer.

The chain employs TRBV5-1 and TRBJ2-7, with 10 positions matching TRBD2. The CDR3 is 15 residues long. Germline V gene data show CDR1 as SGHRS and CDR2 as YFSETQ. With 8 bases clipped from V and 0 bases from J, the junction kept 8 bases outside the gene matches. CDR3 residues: CASTPGTSVSYEQYF. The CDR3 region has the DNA TGCGCCAGTACCCCCGGGACTAGCGTCTCCTACGAGCAGTACTTC.

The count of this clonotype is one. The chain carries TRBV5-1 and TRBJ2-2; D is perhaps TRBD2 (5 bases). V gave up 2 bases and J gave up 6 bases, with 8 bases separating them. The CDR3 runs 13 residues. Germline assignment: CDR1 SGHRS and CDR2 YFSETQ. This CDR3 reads CASSFRGPGELFF. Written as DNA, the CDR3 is TGCGCCAGCAGCTTTCGGGGTCCCGGGGAGCTGTTTTTT. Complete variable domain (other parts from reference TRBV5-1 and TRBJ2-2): KAGVTQTPRYLIKTRGQQVTLSCSPISGHRSVSWYQQTPGQGLQFLFEYFSETQRNKGNFPGRFSGRQFSNSRSEMNVSTLELGDSALYLCASSFRGPGELFFGEGSRLTVL.

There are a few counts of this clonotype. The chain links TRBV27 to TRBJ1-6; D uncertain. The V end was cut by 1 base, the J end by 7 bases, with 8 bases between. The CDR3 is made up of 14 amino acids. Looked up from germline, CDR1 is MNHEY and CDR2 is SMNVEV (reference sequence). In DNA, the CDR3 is TGTGCCAGCAGTTTATTGGGCGGAAATTCACCCCTCCACTTT. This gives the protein CASSLLGGNSPLHF.

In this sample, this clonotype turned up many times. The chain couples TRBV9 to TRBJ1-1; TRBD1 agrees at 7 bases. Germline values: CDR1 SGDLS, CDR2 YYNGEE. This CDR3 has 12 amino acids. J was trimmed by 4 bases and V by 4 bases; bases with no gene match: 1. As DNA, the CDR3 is TGTGCCAGCAGCTCAGGGGGCACTGAAGCTTTCTTT. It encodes CASSSGGTEAFF.

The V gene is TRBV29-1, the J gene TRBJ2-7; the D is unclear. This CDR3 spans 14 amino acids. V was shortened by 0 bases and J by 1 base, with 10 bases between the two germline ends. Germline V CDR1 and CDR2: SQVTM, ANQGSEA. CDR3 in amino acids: CSVEEGNESYEQYF. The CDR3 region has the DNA TGCAGCGTTGAAGAGGGGAACGAGTCCTACGAGCAGTACTTC.